This T cell receptor (beta chain) emerged from a study of blood T cell repertoires in COVID-19. Across the study: Material from acute and convalescent COVID-19 was sourced from the United States, Italy and Spain. Sources were T cells, B-cell-depleted T cells, or PBMCs; the material itself was cDNA or gDNA.

Trimming removed 5 bases from V and 4 bases from J, with 14 bases in between. The CDR3 spans 14 residues. Germline V lookup: CDR1 MNHEY, CDR2 SVGAGI. Under the authors' procedure: It was from reference gene primer amplification that nucleated cell counts were estimated. Libraries were prepared by immunoSEQ multiplex PCR; TCRdb keeps only in-frame clonotypes and omits some of them. The DNA gave D and trimming, while V, J and clone size come from that table. This sample carries approximately 200,000 clones, around 82% of them seen once, and the ten largest clones take roughly 2.3%. The TCR originated in a woman aged 55-69 years with acute or convalescent COVID-19. Sequenced material: peripheral blood. This chain connects TRBV6-5 to TRBJ2-5; a possible D gene is TRBD1 (7 bases). The DNA for the CDR3 is TGTGCCAGCAGTCCGCAGGGGGGACGAGAGACCCAGTACTTC. This sequence encodes CASSPQGGRETQYF.